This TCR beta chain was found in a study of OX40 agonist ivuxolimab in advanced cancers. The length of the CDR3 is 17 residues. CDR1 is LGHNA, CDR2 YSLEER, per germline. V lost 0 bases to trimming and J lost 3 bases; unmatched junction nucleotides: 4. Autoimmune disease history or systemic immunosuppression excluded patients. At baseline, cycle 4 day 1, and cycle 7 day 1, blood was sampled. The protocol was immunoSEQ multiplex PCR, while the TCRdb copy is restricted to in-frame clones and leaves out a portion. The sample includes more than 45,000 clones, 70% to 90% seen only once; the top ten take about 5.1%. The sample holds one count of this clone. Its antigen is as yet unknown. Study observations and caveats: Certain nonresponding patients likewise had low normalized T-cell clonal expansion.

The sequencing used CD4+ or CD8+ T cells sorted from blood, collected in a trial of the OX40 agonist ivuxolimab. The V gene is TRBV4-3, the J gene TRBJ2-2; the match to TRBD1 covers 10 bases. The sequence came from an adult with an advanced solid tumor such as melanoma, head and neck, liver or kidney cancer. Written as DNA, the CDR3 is TGCGCCAGCAGCCAAGAGTGGGGACAGGGGTACACCGGGGAGCTGTTTTTT. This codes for CASSQEWGQGYTGELFF.